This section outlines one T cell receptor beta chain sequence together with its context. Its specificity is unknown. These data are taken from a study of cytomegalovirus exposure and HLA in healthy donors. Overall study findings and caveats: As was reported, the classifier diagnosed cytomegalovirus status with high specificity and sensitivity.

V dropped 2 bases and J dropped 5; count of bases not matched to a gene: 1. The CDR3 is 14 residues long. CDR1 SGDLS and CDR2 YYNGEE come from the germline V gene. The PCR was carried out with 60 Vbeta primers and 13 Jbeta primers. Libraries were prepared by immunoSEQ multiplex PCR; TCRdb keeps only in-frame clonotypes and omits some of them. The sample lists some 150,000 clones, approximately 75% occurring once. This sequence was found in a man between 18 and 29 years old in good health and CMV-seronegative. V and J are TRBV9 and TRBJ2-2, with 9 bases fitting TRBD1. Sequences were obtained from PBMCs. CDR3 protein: CASSVGTGTGELFF. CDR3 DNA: TGTGCCAGCAGCGTCGGGACAGGGACCGGGGAGCTGTTTTTT. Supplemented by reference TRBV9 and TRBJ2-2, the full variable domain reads DSGVTQTPKHLITATGQRVTLRCSPRSGDLSVYWYQQSLDQGLQFLIQYYNGEERAKGNILERFSAQQFPDLHSELNLSSLELGDSALYFCASSVGTGTGELFFGEGSRLTVL.